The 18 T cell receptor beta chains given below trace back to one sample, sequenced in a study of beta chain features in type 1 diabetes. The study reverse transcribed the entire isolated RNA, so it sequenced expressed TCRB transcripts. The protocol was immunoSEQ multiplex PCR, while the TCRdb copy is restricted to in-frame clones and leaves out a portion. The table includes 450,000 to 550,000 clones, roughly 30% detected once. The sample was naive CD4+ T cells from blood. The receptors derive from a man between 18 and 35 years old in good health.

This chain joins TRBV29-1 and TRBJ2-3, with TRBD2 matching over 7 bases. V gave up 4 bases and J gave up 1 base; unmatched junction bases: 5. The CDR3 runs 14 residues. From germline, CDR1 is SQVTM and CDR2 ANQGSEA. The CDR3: CSVVVAGRTDTQYF. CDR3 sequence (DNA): TGCAGCGTTGTGGTAGCGGGTCGCACAGATACGCAGTATTTT.

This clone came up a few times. The CDR3 spells CASSVGRPGAVAKNIQYF. In nucleotides, the CDR3 is TGTGCCAGCAGTGTCGGCCGCCCAGGAGCTGTAGCCAAAAACATTCAGTACTTC. The chain carries TRBV2 and TRBJ2-4; D is ambiguous. CDR1 and CDR2 from the germline V gene are SNHLY and FYNNEI. The V end lost 4 bases, the J end lost 0 bases, and 19 bases lay between the germline ends. CDR3 size: 18 residues. Full variable domain (missing parts from reference TRBV2 and TRBJ2-4): EPEVTQTPSHQVTQMGQEVILRCVPISNHLYFYWYRQILGQKVEFLVSFYNNEISEKSEIFDDQFSVERPDGSNFTLKIRSTKLEDSAMYFCASSVGRPGAVAKNIQYFGAGTRLSVL.

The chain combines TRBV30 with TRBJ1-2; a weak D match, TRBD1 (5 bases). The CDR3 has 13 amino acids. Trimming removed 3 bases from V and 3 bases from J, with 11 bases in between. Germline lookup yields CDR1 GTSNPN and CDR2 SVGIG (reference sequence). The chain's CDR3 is CAWRAGTYYGYTF. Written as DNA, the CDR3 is TGTGCCTGGAGGGCCGGGACGTACTATGGCTACACCTTC.

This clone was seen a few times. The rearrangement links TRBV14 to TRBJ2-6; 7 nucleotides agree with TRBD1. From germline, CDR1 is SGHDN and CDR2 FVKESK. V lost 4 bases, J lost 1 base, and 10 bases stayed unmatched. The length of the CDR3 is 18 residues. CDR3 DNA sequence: TGTGCCAGCAGCCCCATGGGACAGCTACTGTCTGGGGCCAACGTCCTGACTTTC. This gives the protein CASSPMGQLLSGANVLTF.

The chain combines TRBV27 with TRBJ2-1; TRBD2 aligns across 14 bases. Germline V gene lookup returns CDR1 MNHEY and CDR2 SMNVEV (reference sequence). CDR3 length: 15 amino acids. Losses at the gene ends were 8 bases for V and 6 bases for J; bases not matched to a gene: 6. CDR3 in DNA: TGTGCCAGCCGGCCGGGACTAGCGGGAGCCAATGAGCAGTTCTTC. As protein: CASRPGLAGANEQFF.

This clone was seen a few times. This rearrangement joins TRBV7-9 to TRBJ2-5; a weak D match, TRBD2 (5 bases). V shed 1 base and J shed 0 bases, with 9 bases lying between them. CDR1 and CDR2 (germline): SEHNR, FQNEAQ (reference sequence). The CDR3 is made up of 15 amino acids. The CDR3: CASSLGWRDQETQYF. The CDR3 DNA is TGTGCCAGCAGCTTAGGTTGGCGGGACCAAGAGACCCAGTACTTC.

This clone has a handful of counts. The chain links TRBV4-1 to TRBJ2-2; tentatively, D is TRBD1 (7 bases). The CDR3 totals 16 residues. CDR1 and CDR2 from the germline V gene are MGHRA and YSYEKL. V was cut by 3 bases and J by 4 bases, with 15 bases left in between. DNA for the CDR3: TGCGCCAGCAGCCATCCCAGGGGGGAACGCACCGGGGAGCTGTTTTTT. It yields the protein CASSHPRGERTGELFF.

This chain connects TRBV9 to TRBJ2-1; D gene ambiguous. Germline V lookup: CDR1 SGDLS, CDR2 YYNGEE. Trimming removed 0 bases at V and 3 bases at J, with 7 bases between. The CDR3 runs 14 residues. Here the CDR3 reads CASSVVGYYNEQFF. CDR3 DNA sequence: TGTGCCAGCAGCGTAGTTGGGTACTACAATGAGCAGTTCTTC.

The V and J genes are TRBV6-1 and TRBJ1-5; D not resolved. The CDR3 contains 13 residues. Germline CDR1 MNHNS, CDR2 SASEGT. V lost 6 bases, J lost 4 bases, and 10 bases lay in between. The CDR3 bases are TGTGCCAGCAGGGAATCACAGAATCAGCCCCAGCATTTT. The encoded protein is CASRESQNQPQHF.

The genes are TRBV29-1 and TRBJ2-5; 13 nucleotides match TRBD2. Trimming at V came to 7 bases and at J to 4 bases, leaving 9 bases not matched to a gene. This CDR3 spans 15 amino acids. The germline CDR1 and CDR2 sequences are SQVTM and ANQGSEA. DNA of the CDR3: TGCAGCGGGAAGGGACTAGCGGGATGGAGAGAGACCCAGTACTTC. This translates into CSGKGLAGWRETQYF.

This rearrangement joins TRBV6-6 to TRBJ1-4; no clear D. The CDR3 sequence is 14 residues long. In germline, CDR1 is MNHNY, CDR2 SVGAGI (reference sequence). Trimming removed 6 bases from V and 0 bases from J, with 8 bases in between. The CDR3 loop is CASRVAATNEKLFF. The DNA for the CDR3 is TGTGCCAGCAGAGTCGCCGCAACTAATGAAAAACTGTTTTTT.

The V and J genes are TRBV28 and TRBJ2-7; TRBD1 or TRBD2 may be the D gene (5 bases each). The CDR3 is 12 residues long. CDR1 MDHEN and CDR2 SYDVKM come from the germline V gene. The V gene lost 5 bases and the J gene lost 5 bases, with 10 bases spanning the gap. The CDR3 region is CASSRLGDEQYF. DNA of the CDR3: TGTGCCAGCAGTCGCCTGGGGGACGAGCAGTACTTC.

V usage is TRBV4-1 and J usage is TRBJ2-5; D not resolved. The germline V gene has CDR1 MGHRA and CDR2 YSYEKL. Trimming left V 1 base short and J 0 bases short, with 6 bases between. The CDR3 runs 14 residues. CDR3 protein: CASSQVGYQETQYF. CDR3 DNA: TGCGCCAGCAGCCAAGTGGGGTACCAAGAGACCCAGTACTTC.

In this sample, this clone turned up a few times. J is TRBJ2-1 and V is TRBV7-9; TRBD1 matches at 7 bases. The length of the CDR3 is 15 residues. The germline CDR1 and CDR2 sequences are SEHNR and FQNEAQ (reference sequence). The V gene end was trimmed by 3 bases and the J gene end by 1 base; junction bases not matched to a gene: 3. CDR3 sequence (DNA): TGTGCCAGCAGCTTCCTGACAGGGTCCTACAATGAGCAGTTCTTC. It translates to CASSFLTGSYNEQFF.

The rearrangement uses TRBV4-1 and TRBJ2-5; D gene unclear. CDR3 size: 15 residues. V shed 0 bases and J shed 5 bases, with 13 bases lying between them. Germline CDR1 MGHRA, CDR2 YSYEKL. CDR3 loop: CASSQDQPVSETQYF. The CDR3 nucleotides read TGCGCCAGCAGCCAAGATCAACCAGTGAGTGAGACCCAGTACTTC.

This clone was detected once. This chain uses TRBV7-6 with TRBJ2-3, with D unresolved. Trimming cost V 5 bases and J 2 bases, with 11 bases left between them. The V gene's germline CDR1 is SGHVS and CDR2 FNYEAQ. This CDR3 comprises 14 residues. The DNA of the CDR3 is TGTGCCAGCAGCCATCGTTCACCCACAGATACGCAGTATTTT. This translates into CASSHRSPTDTQYF.

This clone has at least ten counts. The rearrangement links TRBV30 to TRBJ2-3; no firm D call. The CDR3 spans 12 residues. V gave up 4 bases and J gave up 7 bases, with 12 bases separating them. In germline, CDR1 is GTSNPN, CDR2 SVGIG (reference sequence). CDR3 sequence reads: CAWNAAAHTQYF. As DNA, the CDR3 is TGTGCCTGGAACGCGGCGGCTCATACGCAGTATTTT.

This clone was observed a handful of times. Written as DNA, the CDR3 is TGCGCCAGCAGCTTGGAACTAGCGGGGCCCAATGAGCAGTTCTTC. As protein: CASSLELAGPNEQFF. The rearrangement uses TRBV5-1 and TRBJ2-1; 10 nucleotides match TRBD2. This CDR3 comprises 15 residues. The V segment lost 0 bases and the J segment 6 bases; nucleotides outside the gene matches: 3. Germline V gives CDR1 SGHRS, CDR2 YFSETQ.